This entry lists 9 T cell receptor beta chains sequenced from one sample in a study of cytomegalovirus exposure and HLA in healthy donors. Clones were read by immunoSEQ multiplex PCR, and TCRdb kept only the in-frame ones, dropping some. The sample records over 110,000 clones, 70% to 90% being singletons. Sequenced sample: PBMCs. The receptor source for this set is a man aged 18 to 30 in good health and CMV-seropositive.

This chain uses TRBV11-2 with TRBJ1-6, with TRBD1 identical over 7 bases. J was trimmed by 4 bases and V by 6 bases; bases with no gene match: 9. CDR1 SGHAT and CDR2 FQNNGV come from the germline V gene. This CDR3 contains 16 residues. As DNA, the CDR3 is TGTGCCAGCAGGAGAGGGGGACAGACGTATAATTCACCCCTCCACTTT. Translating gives CASRRGGQTYNSPLHF.

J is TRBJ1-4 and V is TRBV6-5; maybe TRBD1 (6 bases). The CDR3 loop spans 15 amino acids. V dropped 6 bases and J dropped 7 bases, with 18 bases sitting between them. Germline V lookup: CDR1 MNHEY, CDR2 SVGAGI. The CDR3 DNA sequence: TGTGCCAGCAGCCCCTTTCAGGACAGCCTTGAAAAACTGTTTTTT. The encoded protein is CASSPFQDSLEKLFF.

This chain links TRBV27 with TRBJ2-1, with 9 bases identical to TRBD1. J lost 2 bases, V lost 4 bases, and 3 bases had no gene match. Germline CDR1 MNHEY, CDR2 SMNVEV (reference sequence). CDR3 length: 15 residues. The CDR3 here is CASSSGQGPYNEQFF. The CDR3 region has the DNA TGTGCCAGCAGTTCCGGACAGGGGCCCTACAATGAGCAGTTCTTC.

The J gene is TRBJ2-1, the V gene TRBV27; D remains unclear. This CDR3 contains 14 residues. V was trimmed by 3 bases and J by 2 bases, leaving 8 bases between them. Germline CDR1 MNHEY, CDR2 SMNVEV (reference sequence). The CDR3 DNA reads TGTGCCAGCAGTTTGGCTCTAGCCTACAATGAGCAGTTCTTC. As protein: CASSLALAYNEQFF.

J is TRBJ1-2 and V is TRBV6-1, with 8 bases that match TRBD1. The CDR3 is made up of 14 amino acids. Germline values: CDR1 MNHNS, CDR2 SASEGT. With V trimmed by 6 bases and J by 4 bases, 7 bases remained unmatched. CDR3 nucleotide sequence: TGTGCCAGCAGGGGAGGGACAGGTATCTATGGCTACACCTTC. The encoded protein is CASRGGTGIYGYTF.

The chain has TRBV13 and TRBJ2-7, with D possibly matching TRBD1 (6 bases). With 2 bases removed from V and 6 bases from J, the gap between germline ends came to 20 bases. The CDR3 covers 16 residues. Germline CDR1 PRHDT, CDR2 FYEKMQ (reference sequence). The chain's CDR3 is CASSLSGFGGRGEQYF. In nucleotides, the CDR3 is TGTGCCAGCAGCTTATCCGGATTTGGGGGCCGAGGCGAGCAGTACTTC.

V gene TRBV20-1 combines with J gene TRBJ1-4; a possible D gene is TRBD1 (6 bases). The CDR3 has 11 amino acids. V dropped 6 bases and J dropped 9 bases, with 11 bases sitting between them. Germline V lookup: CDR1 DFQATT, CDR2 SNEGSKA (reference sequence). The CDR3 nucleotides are TGCAGTGCCAGGACAGCCCAAAAACTGTTTTTT. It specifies CSARTAQKLFF.

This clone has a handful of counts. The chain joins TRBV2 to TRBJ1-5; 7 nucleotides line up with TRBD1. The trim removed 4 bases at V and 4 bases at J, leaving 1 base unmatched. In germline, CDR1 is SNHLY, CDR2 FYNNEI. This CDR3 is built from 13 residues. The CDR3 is CASSGQGNQPQHF. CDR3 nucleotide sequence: TGTGCCAGCAGTGGACAGGGAAATCAGCCCCAGCATTTT. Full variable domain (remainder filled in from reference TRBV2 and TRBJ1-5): EPEVTQTPSHQVTQMGQEVILRCVPISNHLYFYWYRQILGQKVEFLVSFYNNEISEKSEIFDDQFSVERPDGSNFTLKIRSTKLEDSAMYFCASSGQGNQPQHFGDGTRLSIL.

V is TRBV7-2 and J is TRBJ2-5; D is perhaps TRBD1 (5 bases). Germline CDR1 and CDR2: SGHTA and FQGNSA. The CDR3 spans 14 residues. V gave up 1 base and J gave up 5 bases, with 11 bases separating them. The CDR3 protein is CASSLEGRDETQYF. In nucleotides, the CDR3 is TGTGCCAGCAGCTTAGAGGGCAGGGATGAGACCCAGTACTTC.